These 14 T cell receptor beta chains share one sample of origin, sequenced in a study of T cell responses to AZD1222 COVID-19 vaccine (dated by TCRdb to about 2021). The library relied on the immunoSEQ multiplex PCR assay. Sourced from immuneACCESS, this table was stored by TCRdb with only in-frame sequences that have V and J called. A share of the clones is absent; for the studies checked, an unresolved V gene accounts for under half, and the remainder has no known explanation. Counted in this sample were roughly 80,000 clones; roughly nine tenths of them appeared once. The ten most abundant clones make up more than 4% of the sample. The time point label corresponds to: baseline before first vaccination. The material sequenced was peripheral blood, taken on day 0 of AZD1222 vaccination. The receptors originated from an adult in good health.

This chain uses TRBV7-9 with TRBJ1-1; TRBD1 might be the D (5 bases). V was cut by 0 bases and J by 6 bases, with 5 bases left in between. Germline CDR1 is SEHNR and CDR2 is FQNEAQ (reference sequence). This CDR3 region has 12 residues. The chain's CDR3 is CASSLAGAEAFF. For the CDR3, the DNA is TGTGCCAGCAGCTTAGCGGGGGCTGAAGCTTTCTTT.

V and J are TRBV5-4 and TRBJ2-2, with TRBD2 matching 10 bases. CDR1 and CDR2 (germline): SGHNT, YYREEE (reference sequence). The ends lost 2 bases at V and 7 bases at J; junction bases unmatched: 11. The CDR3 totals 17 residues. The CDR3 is CASSFPPSGSVFGELFF. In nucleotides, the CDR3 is TGTGCCAGCAGCTTTCCCCCTAGCGGGAGTGTTTTCGGGGAGCTGTTTTTT.

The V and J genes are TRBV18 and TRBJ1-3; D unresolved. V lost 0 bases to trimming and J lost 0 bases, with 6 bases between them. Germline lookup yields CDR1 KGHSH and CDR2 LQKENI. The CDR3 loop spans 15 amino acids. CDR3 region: CASSPPPRSGNTIYF. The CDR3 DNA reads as TGTGCCAGCTCACCACCCCCGCGCTCTGGAAACACCATATATTTT.

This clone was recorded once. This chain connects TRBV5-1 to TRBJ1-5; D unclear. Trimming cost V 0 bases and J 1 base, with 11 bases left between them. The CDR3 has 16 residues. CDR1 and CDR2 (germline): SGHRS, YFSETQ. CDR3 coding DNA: TGCGCCAGCAGCTTGGATACAAGTACAAGCAATCAGCCCCAGCATTTT. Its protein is CASSLDTSTSNQPQHF.

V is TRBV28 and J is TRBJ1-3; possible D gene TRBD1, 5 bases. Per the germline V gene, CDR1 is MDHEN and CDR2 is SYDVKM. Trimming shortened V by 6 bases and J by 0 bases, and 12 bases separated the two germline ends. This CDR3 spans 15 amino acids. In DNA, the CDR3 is TGTGCCAGCAGGCCAGACAGTGACTCTGGAAACACCATATATTTT. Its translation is CASRPDSDSGNTIYF.

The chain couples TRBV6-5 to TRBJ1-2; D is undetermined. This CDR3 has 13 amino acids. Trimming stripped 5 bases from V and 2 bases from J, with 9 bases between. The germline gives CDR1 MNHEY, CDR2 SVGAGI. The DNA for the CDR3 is TGTGCCAGCAGTCGAGACACCAACTATGGCTACACCTTC. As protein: CASSRDTNYGYTF.

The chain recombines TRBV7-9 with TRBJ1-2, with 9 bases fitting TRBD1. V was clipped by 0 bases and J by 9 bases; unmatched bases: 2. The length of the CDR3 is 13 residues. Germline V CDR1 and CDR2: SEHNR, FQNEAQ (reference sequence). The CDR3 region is CASSLAGQGSYTF. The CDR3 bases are TGTGCCAGCAGCTTAGCGGGACAGGGAAGCTACACCTTC.

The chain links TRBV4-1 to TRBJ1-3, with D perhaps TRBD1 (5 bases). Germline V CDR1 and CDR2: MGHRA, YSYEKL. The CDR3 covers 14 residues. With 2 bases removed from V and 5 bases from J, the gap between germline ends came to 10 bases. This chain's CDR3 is CASSQPGRRNTIYF. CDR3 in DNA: TGCGCCAGCAGCCAACCGGGACGCCGAAACACCATATATTTT.

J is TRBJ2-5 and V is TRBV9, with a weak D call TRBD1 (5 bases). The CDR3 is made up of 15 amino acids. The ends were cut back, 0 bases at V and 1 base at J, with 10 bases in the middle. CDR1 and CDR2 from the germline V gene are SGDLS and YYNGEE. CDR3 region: CASSVAPGPQETQYF. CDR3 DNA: TGTGCCAGCAGCGTAGCTCCAGGGCCCCAAGAGACCCAGTACTTC. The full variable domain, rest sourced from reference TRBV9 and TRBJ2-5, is DSGVTQTPKHLITATGQRVTLRCSPRSGDLSVYWYQQSLDQGLQFLIQYYNGEERAKGNILERFSAQQFPDLHSELNLSSLELGDSALYFCASSVAPGPQETQYFGPGTRLLVL.

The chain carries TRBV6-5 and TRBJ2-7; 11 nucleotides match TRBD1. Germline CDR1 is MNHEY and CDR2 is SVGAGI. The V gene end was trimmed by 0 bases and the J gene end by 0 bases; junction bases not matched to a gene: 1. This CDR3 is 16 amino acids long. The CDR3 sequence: CASSYSGTGGSYEQYF. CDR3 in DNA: TGTGCCAGCAGTTACTCTGGGACAGGGGGCTCCTACGAGCAGTACTTC.

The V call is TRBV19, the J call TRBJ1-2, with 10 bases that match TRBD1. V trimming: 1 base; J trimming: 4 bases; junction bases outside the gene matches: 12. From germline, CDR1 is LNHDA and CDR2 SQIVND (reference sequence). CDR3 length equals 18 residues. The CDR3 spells CASSIATGTGVLSYGYTF. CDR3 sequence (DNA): TGTGCCAGTAGTATAGCCACAGGGACAGGGGTTTTATCCTATGGCTACACCTTC.

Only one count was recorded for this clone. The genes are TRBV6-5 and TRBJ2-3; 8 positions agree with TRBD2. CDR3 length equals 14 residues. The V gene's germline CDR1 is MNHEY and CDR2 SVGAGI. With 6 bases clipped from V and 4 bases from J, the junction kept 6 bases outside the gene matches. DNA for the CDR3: TGTGCCAGCAGAAGCGGGAGTGCCGCAGATACGCAGTATTTT. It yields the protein CASRSGSAADTQYF.

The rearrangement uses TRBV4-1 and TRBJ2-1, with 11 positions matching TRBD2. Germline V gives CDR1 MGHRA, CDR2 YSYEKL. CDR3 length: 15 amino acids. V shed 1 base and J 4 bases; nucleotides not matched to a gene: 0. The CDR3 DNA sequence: TGCGCCAGCAGCCAAGGACTAGCGGGGTACAATGAGCAGTTCTTC. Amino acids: CASSQGLAGYNEQFF.

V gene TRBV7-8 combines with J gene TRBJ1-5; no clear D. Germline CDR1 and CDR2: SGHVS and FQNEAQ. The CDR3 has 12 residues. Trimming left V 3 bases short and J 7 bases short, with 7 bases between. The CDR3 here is CASSFQDQPQHF. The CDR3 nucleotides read TGTGCCAGCAGCTTCCAGGACCAGCCCCAGCATTTT.